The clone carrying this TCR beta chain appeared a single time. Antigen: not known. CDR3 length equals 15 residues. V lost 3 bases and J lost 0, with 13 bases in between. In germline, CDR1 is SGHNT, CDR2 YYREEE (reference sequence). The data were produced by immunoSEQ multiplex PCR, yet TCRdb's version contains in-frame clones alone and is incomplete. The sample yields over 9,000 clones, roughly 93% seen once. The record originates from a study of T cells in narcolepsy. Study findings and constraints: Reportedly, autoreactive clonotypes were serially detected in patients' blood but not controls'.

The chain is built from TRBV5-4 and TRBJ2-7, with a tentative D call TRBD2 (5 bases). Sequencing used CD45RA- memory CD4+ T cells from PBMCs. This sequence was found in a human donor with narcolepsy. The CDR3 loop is CASSWNGVSSYEQYF. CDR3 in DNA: TGTGCCAGCAGCTGGAACGGGGTCAGCTCCTACGAGCAGTACTTC.